This T cell receptor (beta chain) is from a study of blood T cell repertoires in COVID-19. Looking at the study overall: The origin of the acute and convalescent COVID-19 samples was the United States, Italy and Spain.

Here immunoSEQ multiplex PCR was the method, and the copy in TCRdb shows in-frame clones only, minus some. This table has approximately 450,000 clones, 70% to 90% appearing once. Regarding this clone: The same CDR3 arises from other DNA sequences in this sample as well.

Participant reports of clinical history set cohort assignment. Germline V CDR1 and CDR2: SGHRS, YFSETQ. V lost 8 bases to trimming and J lost 1 base, with 19 bases between them. This CDR3 is built from 15 residues. This chain uses TRBV5-1 with TRBJ2-7; a weak D match, TRBD2 (7 bases). The sample comprised PBMCs or T cells enriched from blood (not recorded which). This clonotype was sampled from a young woman with acute COVID-19. CDR3: CASSLGGGGSYEQYF. For the CDR3, the DNA is TGCGCCAGTAGCCTCGGAGGGGGGGGATCCTACGAGCAGTACTTC. The complete variable domain, with remaining parts taken from reference TRBV5-1 and TRBJ2-7, reads KAGVTQTPRYLIKTRGQQVTLSCSPISGHRSVSWYQQTPGQGLQFLFEYFSETQRNKGNFPGRFSGRQFSNSRSEMNVSTLELGDSALYLCASSLGGGGSYEQYFGPGTRLTVT.